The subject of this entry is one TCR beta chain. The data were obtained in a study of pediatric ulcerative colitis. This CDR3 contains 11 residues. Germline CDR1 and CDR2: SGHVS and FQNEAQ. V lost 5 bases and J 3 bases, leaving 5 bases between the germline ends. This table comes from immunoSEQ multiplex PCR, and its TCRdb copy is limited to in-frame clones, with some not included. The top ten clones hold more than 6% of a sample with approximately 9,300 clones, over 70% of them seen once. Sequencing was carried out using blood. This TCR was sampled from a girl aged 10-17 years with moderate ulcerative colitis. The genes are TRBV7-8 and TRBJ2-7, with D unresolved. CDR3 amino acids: CASSPSYEQYF. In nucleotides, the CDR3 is TGTGCCAGCAGCCCCAGCTACGAGCAGTACTTC.